This T cell receptor (beta chain) came from a study of a mutant IDH1 vaccine in newly diagnosed glioma. Study-level information: Patients got their first vaccination 4-6 weeks after radiotherapy alone, or with temozolomide cycles. Males made up approximately 62% and females about 40% of treated patients, whose mean age was about 41 years.

Broader study findings: Researchers report vaccine-induced immune responses in over 90% of patients.

The CDR3 has 15 residues. V lost 5 bases and J lost 6; bases outside the gene matches: 5. Germline V lookup: CDR1 LNHDA, CDR2 SQIVND (reference sequence). TCRdb's copy holds only in-frame clones and misses some; the assay was immunoSEQ multiplex PCR. Of almost 85,000 clones listed, 85% were seen once; the top ten hold 2.2%. Time point described: week 23, last vaccination. With topical imiquimod, each dose of the vaccine consisted of 300 ug of mutant IDH1 20-mer peptide. Donors' newly diagnosed IDH1-mutant WHO grade 3 or 4 astrocytomas lacked nuclear ATRX. As for this clone: The antigen remains unidentified.

The receptor's source is a man younger than 40 with glioma. Some clones in this sample may be carry-over from other donors' samples. The chain uses TRBV19 and TRBJ1-4, with 11 bases aligning to TRBD1. The input for sequencing was PBMCs, taken from a glioma patient whose treatment included an IDH1 peptide vaccine. In DNA, the CDR3 is TGTGCCAGTAGTCCCGGGACAGGGGGTCATGAAAAACTGTTTTTT. Translated: CASSPGTGGHEKLFF.